This T cell receptor beta chain stems from a study of shared clonotypes between healthy human individuals. The CDR3 is 16 residues long. Germline assignment: CDR1 SGHRS and CDR2 YFSETQ. The germline V and J ends were trimmed by 5 bases and 4 bases, with 18 bases remaining between them. Here immunoSEQ multiplex PCR was the method, and the copy in TCRdb shows in-frame clones only, minus some. The sample carries about 1.5 million clones, under 99% recorded once. The chain carries TRBV5-1 and TRBJ2-2; possibly TRBD2 for D (6 bases). This TCR derives from a young man in good health. Sequenced: naive CD4+ T cells sorted from blood. The subset is: CD45RA+ positively selected. The CDR3 loop is CASRPSGLEGTGELFF. The CDR3, as DNA: TGCGCCAGCAGACCCAGCGGGCTTGAGGGCACCGGGGAGCTGTTTTTT.